The next 21 T cell receptor beta chains were all read from a single sample in a study of radiation and T cells in renal cell carcinoma. TCRdb's table, derived via immunoSEQ multiplex PCR, lists solely in-frame clones and lacks some. The table shows 70,000 to 90,000 clones, with around 85% occurring only once. As for time point: blood 2 weeks post-SBRT. As to treatment: 15 Gy SBRT to primary tumor, nephrectomy 4 weeks later. The sample was blood, taken from a patient whose treatment included radiotherapy and nephrectomy. The receptors originated from a woman aged 45-60 years with renal cell carcinoma.

This sequence joins TRBV5-1 and TRBJ1-5; 7 bases agree with TRBD1. The CDR3 has 15 residues. The germline V gene encodes CDR1 SGHRS and CDR2 YFSETQ. V lost 4 bases to trimming and J lost 0 bases; unmatched junction nucleotides: 4. CDR3 protein: CASSPGTDSNQPQHF. The CDR3 DNA sequence: TGCGCCAGCAGCCCCGGGACAGATAGCAATCAGCCCCAGCATTTT. Full variable domain (outside the CDR3, taken from reference TRBV5-1 and TRBJ1-5): KAGVTQTPRYLIKTRGQQVTLSCSPISGHRSVSWYQQTPGQGLQFLFEYFSETQRNKGNFPGRFSGRQFSNSRSEMNVSTLELGDSALYLCASSPGTDSNQPQHFGDGTRLSIL.

The chain combines TRBV6-1 with TRBJ1-1; D is ambiguous. V was cut by 6 bases and J by 6 bases, with 11 bases left in between. This CDR3 comprises 12 residues. In germline, CDR1 is MNHNS, CDR2 SASEGT. As DNA, the CDR3 is TGTGCCAGCAGCCACCAACAAGCTGAAGCTTTCTTT. Encoded protein: CASSHQQAEAFF.

The rearrangement joins TRBV5-1 to TRBJ2-3, with 8 bases lining up with TRBD1. The CDR3 has 15 residues. Germline CDR1 and CDR2: SGHRS and YFSETQ. DNA for the CDR3: TGCGCGGGTTCCCGACAGGGGCCCCAAGTGGATACGCAGTATTTT. Translation gives CAGSRQGPQVDTQYF.

Only a few counts were recorded for this clone. The chain uses TRBV10-3 and TRBJ1-1; no clear D. The CDR3 length is 13 residues. V dropped 8 bases and J dropped 4 bases, with 14 bases sitting between them. Germline CDR1 ENHRY, CDR2 SYGVKD. The CDR3: CAIRYTVGTEAFF. Here the CDR3 DNA reads TGTGCCATCCGGTACACCGTGGGCACTGAAGCTTTCTTT.

The V call is TRBV6-5, the J call TRBJ1-4, with 10 bases aligning to TRBD1. Unmatched junction bases numbered 3, after V lost 6 bases and J lost 5 bases. The CDR3 spans 14 residues. In germline, CDR1 is MNHEY, CDR2 SVGAGI. CDR3 protein: CASRSGQGNEKLFF. The CDR3, as DNA: TGTGCCAGCAGGTCGGGACAGGGGAATGAAAAACTGTTTTTT.

The chain combines TRBV7-2 with TRBJ2-4; TRBD1 matches 7 bases. Germline V gene data show CDR1 as SGHTA and CDR2 as FQGNSA. The junction had 3 bases not matched to a gene; V was cut back by 1 base and J by 6 bases. The CDR3 is made up of 14 amino acids. The CDR3 bases are TGTGCCAGCAGCTTAGGTCCAGGGGGAAACATTCAGTACTTC. Translating gives CASSLGPGGNIQYF.

The J gene is TRBJ1-4, the V gene TRBV30; 7 bases agree with TRBD1. V gave up 1 base and J gave up 3 bases; unmatched junction bases: 5. The CDR3 has 15 residues. Looked up from germline, CDR1 is GTSNPN and CDR2 is SVGIG (reference sequence). The CDR3 protein is CAWSGQGLANEKLFF. The CDR3 DNA is TGTGCCTGGAGTGGACAGGGTTTAGCTAATGAAAAACTGTTTTTT.

There are a few counts of this clone. V and J are TRBV5-6 and TRBJ2-1; D remains unclear. Per the germline V gene, CDR1 is SGHDT and CDR2 is YYEEEE. V was trimmed by 4 bases and J by 9 bases, leaving 8 bases between them. The CDR3 runs 11 residues. Written as DNA, the CDR3 is TGTGCCAGCAGCGTTTCTATTGAGCAGTTCTTC. Translated: CASSVSIEQFF.

The genes are TRBV18 and TRBJ2-3; 13 bases are a match to TRBD2. Unmatched junction bases numbered 11, after V lost 2 bases and J lost 6 bases. Per the germline V gene, CDR1 is KGHSH and CDR2 is LQKENI. The CDR3 loop spans 18 amino acids. CDR3 coding DNA: TGTGCCAGCTCACCATTGTTACTAGCGGGAGGGCCTAAGGATACGCAGTATTTT. Amino acid sequence: CASSPLLLAGGPKDTQYF.

The chain joins TRBV29-1 to TRBJ2-1; D might be TRBD2 (6 bases). CDR1 is SQVTM, CDR2 ANQGSEA, per germline. There are 14 residues in the CDR3. Trimming left V 6 bases short and J 0 bases short, with 12 bases between. In DNA, the CDR3 is TGCAGCGTCCTGGGCGGGAACTCCTACAATGAGCAGTTCTTC. Encoded protein: CSVLGGNSYNEQFF.

Here the CDR3 reads CASSIPTSAEQYF. The CDR3 nucleotides are TGCGCCAGCAGCATACCGACTAGCGCCGAGCAGTACTTC. The J gene is TRBJ2-7, the V gene TRBV5-1, with 8 positions matching TRBD2. The CDR3 sequence is 13 residues long. V lost 4 bases and J lost 6; bases outside the gene matches: 6. Germline CDR1 is SGHRS and CDR2 is YFSETQ.

This sequence joins TRBV27 and TRBJ2-7; 10 nucleotides match TRBD1. In germline, CDR1 is MNHEY, CDR2 SMNVEV (reference sequence). V trimming: 6 bases; J trimming: 7 bases; junction bases outside the gene matches: 12. The CDR3 has 15 amino acids. Here the CDR3 reads CASSRGQGPLWEQYF. CDR3 DNA: TGTGCCAGCAGCAGGGGACAGGGGCCTCTTTGGGAGCAGTACTTC.

This clone appeared a single time. The V and J genes are TRBV9 and TRBJ1-6; TRBD1 aligns across 10 bases. Germline CDR1 is SGDLS and CDR2 is YYNGEE. The CDR3 length is 16 residues. Trimming at V came to 4 bases and at J to 6 bases, leaving 7 bases not matched to a gene. The CDR3, as DNA: TGTGCCAGCAGCACAGTAGGACAGGGGGTTAATTCACCCCTCCACTTT. It yields the protein CASSTVGQGVNSPLHF.

This clone was found once. The CDR3: CASRTGFNYGYTF. In nucleotides, the CDR3 is TGTGCCAGCAGAACAGGGTTTAACTATGGCTACACCTTC. This chain connects TRBV6-5 to TRBJ1-2; tentatively, D is TRBD1 (6 bases). This CDR3 has 13 amino acids. Trimming left V 6 bases short and J 1 base short, with 9 bases between. Germline CDR1 MNHEY, CDR2 SVGAGI.

This chain joins TRBV25-1 and TRBJ2-2; D not certain. Trimming took off 1 base at V and 5 bases at J, with 11 bases between the two ends. Germline CDR1 and CDR2: MGHDK and SYGVNS. This CDR3 is 15 amino acids long. CDR3 DNA: TGTGCCAGCAGTGAATTCCACCTGGGGACCGGGGAGCTGTTTTTT. The encoded protein is CASSEFHLGTGELFF.

The V and J genes are TRBV18 and TRBJ1-3; TRBD1 might be the D (5 bases). The CDR3 extends over 22 amino acids. V lost 1 base and J 0 bases, leaving 28 bases between the germline ends. From germline, CDR1 is KGHSH and CDR2 LQKENI. The CDR3 here is CASSPRSGRVSQYGDSGNTIYF. For the CDR3, the DNA is TGTGCCAGCTCACCACGGTCGGGACGTGTCAGCCAATACGGAGACTCTGGAAACACCATATATTTT.

The chain uses TRBV19 and TRBJ2-2, with D unclear. Germline CDR1 is LNHDA and CDR2 is SQIVND (reference sequence). The CDR3 spans 14 residues. V was trimmed by 7 bases and J by 4 bases, leaving 13 bases between them. The CDR3 here is CASNKNPATGELFF. The CDR3 DNA follows: TGTGCCAGTAACAAAAACCCCGCCACCGGGGAGCTGTTTTTT. Combining the CDR3 with reference TRBV19 and TRBJ2-2 gives the whole variable domain DGGITQSPKYLFRKEGQNVTLSCEQNLNHDAMYWYRQDPGQGLRLIYYSQIVNDFQKGDIAEGYSVSREKKESFPLTVTSAQKNPTAFYLCASNKNPATGELFFGEGSRLTVL.

V usage is TRBV19 and J usage is TRBJ1-2; tentatively, D is TRBD1 (6 bases). This CDR3 comprises 13 residues. Between the trimmed V and J ends, which lost 6 bases and 11 bases, there was a span of 19 bases. CDR1 and CDR2 (germline): LNHDA, SQIVND (reference sequence). CDR3 DNA: TGTGCCAGTAGAATCGCACAGGGCACATTGTACACCTTC. Residues: CASRIAQGTLYTF. The variable domain in full, with the rest retrieved from reference TRBV19 and TRBJ1-2, is DGGITQSPKYLFRKEGQNVTLSCEQNLNHDAMYWYRQDPGQGLRLIYYSQIVNDFQKGDIAEGYSVSREKKESFPLTVTSAQKNPTAFYLCASRIAQGTLYTFGSGTRLTVV.

The chain carries TRBV4-1 and TRBJ1-5; D may be TRBD1 (5 bases). Trimming removed 0 bases at V and 9 bases at J, with 15 bases between. The germline V gene has CDR1 MGHRA and CDR2 YSYEKL. CDR3 size: 15 residues. The CDR3 nucleotides read TGCGCCAGCAGCCAAGAAGGGGCCGAACCCGGGCCCCAGCATTTT. Translated, it gives CASSQEGAEPGPQHF.

This chain joins TRBV4-3 and TRBJ2-1; no definite D call. Per germline, CDR1 LGHNA and CDR2 YSLEER. Trimming cost V 1 base and J 8 bases, with 15 bases left between them. This CDR3 has 15 amino acids. CDR3 sequence reads: CASSQAFHSVDEQFF. CDR3 bases: TGCGCCAGCAGCCAAGCCTTCCATAGTGTCGATGAGCAGTTCTTC.

V and J are TRBV7-2 and TRBJ2-3, with D perhaps matching TRBD1 or TRBD2 (6 bases each). The CDR3 spans 15 residues. The germline V gene encodes CDR1 SGHTA and CDR2 FQGNSA. Trimming took off 6 bases at V and 3 bases at J, with 16 bases between the two ends. CDR3 residues: CASRYRGLETDTQYF. DNA of the CDR3: TGTGCCAGCAGGTACCGGGGGCTAGAGACAGATACGCAGTATTTT.